The 32 T cell receptor beta chains below all came from one sample that was sequenced in a study of human T cells and chemical hapten exposure (dated by TCRdb to the early 2020s). The time point label corresponds to: pre-sensitization, week 0. The label giving this sample's treatment or condition can be read as: therapeutic diphenylcyclopropenone sensitization with weekly scalp DPC. Library prep was done by RACE. Data came from a NextSeq 500. The raw public reads went through TCRdb reprocessing: fastp at Q25, MiXCR clone calling, in-frame beta chains kept. CDR3 protein duplicates are merged, each entry listing the most common genes and DNA. This sample gives 300,000 to 450,000 distinct CDR3 sequences in total; about 5% of them show up just once. Around 8% of the sample lies in the top ten. Sequenced here: whole blood, sampled in connection with sensitization to the hapten diphenylcyclopropenone (DPC). The receptors derive from a woman in her late teens or twenties with alopecia areata. Some clones in this sample may be carry-over from other donors' samples.

V and J are TRBV5-5 and TRBJ2-3; D is ambiguous. V shed 7 bases and J shed 4 bases, with 7 bases lying between them. This CDR3 has 11 residues. The germline gives CDR1 SGHKS, CDR2 YYEKEE (reference sequence). CDR3 residues: CASVLADTQYF. As DNA, the CDR3 is TGTGCCAGCGTTTTGGCAGATACGCAGTATTTT.

This clonotype was observed a handful of times. This rearrangement joins TRBV10-3 to TRBJ2-1, with D uncertain. CDR1 is ENHRY and CDR2 is SYGVKD in the germline V gene. The length of the CDR3 is 15 residues. The V and J ends lost 0 bases and 7 bases respectively, with 13 bases between them. This CDR3 is CAISESGSRKNEQFF. The CDR3 coding sequence is TGTGCCATCAGTGAGTCGGGCTCCCGGAAGAATGAGCAGTTCTTC.

This sequence joins TRBV4-3 and TRBJ2-5; D gene ambiguous. The V gene's germline CDR1 is LGHNA and CDR2 YSLEER. This CDR3 contains 16 residues. Between the trimmed V and J ends, which lost 1 base and 2 bases, there was a span of 14 bases. CDR3 protein: CASSQAWVGGQETQYF. DNA of the CDR3: TGCGCCAGCAGCCAAGCATGGGTCGGTGGGCAAGAGACCCAGTACTTC.

The genes are TRBV7-9 and TRBJ2-3; perhaps D is TRBD1 or TRBD2 (5 bases each). Germline CDR1 SEHNR, CDR2 FQNEAQ (reference sequence). The CDR3 is made up of 16 amino acids. V shed 5 bases and J shed 1 base, with 16 bases lying between them. The CDR3 DNA reads as TGTGCCAGCAGCCCTCTCTGGGGGATAGGCACAGATACGCAGTATTTT. Residues: CASSPLWGIGTDTQYF.

This chain links TRBV7-9 with TRBJ2-6; D unclear. The ends were cut back, 2 bases at V and 0 bases at J, with 5 bases in the middle. This CDR3 is built from 15 residues. CDR1 is SEHNR and CDR2 is FQNEAQ in the germline V gene (reference sequence). CDR3 sequence: CASSLKISGANVLTF. As DNA, the CDR3 is TGTGCCAGCAGCTTAAAGATCTCTGGGGCCAACGTCCTGACTTTC.

This clonotype was picked up a small number of times. The chain joins TRBV7-6 to TRBJ2-3; unclear D gene. Germline values: CDR1 SGHVS, CDR2 FNYEAQ. This CDR3 spans 15 amino acids. V gave up 1 base and J gave up 2 bases, with 10 bases separating them. CDR3 DNA: TGTGCCAGCAGCTTAGTTTCGGTTGTCACAGATACGCAGTATTTT. As protein: CASSLVSVVTDTQYF.

This clonotype was detected a few times. The V gene is TRBV6-5, the J gene TRBJ1-2; the D gene is possibly TRBD1 (6 bases). Germline CDR1 MNHEY, CDR2 SVGAGI. This CDR3 has 14 amino acids. Trimming took 2 bases from V and 4 from J, leaving 11 bases between them. For the CDR3, the DNA is TGTGCCAGCAGTTACAGGGGGTCGAGCTATGGCTACACCTTC. Residues: CASSYRGSSYGYTF.

This clonotype has at least ten counts. J is TRBJ1-2 and V is TRBV14, with D unresolved. The CDR3 covers 16 residues. Germline CDR1 SGHDN, CDR2 FVKESK. V lost 1 base and J lost 3, with 15 bases in between. CDR3 in DNA: TGTGCCAGCAGCCAAGGCCTCAGCGGGTCCCACTATGGCTACACCTTC. This translates into CASSQGLSGSHYGYTF. Full variable domain (outside the CDR3, taken from reference TRBV14 and TRBJ1-2): EAGVTQFPSHSVIEKGQTVTLRCDPISGHDNLYWYRRVMGKEIKFLLHFVKESKQDESGMPNNRFLAERTGGTYSTLKVQPAELEDSGVYFCASSQGLSGSHYGYTFGSGTRLTVV.

This clonotype was counted between two and nine times. CDR3 loop: CASKSWDRRSNQPQHF. The CDR3 coding sequence is TGTGCCAGCAAATCCTGGGACAGACGTAGCAATCAGCCCCAGCATTTT. The chain links TRBV6-1 to TRBJ1-5; 7 positions match TRBD1. The CDR3 loop spans 16 amino acids. In germline, CDR1 is MNHNS, CDR2 SASEGT. V trimming: 7 bases; J trimming: 0 bases; junction bases outside the gene matches: 9.

In this sample, this clonotype turned up many times. The genes are TRBV29-1 and TRBJ1-2; D remains ambiguous. Per germline, CDR1 SQVTM and CDR2 ANQGSEA. Trimming removed 4 bases at V and 6 bases at J, with 15 bases between. The CDR3 runs to 13 residues. The CDR3 is CSVVAGPEHGYTF. CDR3 in DNA: TGCAGCGTTGTAGCGGGCCCCGAGCATGGCTACACCTTC.

The chain is built from TRBV29-1 and TRBJ1-3; D unresolved. Germline-derived CDR1 and CDR2 are SQVTM and ANQGSEA. CDR3 length: 13 residues. V was clipped by 4 bases and J by 2 bases, with 9 bases between them. CDR3 nucleotide sequence: TGCAGCGTTGTGTATACCGCTGGAAACACCATATATTTT. Its protein is CSVVYTAGNTIYF.

CDR3 amino acids: CASSPVAGYTEAFF. The CDR3, as DNA: TGTGCCAGCAGCCCAGTGGCAGGGTACACTGAAGCTTTCTTT. This chain links TRBV7-8 with TRBJ1-1; D is perhaps TRBD1 (5 bases). The CDR3 is made up of 14 amino acids. The germline gives CDR1 SGHVS, CDR2 FQNEAQ. V was shortened by 5 bases and J by 3 bases, with 13 bases between the two germline ends.

This clonotype was found many times. The chain uses TRBV6-2 or TRBV6-3 and TRBJ1-1; D is uncertain. The CDR3 is 14 amino acids. Deletions cut 7 bases from V and 2 bases from J, with 14 bases between. Germline-derived CDR1 and CDR2 are MNHEY and SVGEGT. In DNA, the CDR3 is TGTGCCAGCACCGGAACCCTGAGCAACACTGAAGCTTTCTTT. Residues: CASTGTLSNTEAFF.

At least ten counts were recorded for this clonotype. The J gene is TRBJ1-4, the V gene TRBV28; no firm D call. Trimming stripped 4 bases from V and 7 bases from J, with 22 bases between. This CDR3 is 17 amino acids long. Germline assignment: CDR1 MDHEN and CDR2 SYDVKM. The CDR3 bases are TGTGCCAGCAGTTCTTCCTCACCCCGTTGGACGTCTGAAAAACTGTTTTTT. This sequence encodes CASSSSSPRWTSEKLFF.

The V and J genes are TRBV7-6 and TRBJ2-3; 8 bases agree with TRBD2. Per germline, CDR1 SGHVS and CDR2 FNYEAQ. J lost 2 bases, V lost 1 base, and 8 bases had no gene match. The CDR3 totals 17 residues. This CDR3 is CASSLVFLAGPTDTQYF. The CDR3 DNA reads TGTGCCAGCAGCTTAGTTTTTCTAGCGGGCCCCACAGATACGCAGTATTTT.

There are a few counts of this clonotype. The J gene is TRBJ1-6, the V gene TRBV25-1; D gene ambiguous. The CDR3 consists of 13 residues. V gave up 5 bases and J gave up 7 bases, with 9 bases separating them. Germline-derived CDR1 and CDR2 are MGHDK and SYGVNS. The CDR3 DNA is TGTGCCAGCAGTTACACAGTGAATTCACCCCTCCACTTT. Translation gives CASSYTVNSPLHF.

This clonotype was recorded at least ten times. The chain is built from TRBV7-6 and TRBJ1-1; D is undetermined. V lost 2 bases and J 11 bases, leaving 15 bases between the germline ends. The CDR3 consists of 13 residues. Germline lookup yields CDR1 SGHVS and CDR2 FNYEAQ. The CDR3 DNA sequence: TGTGCCAGCAGCTTAAATCCTGGGTCTATGGCTTTCTTT. Translated, it gives CASSLNPGSMAFF.

The rearrangement joins TRBV12-3 or TRBV12-4 to TRBJ2-7, with 9 nucleotides matching TRBD2. CDR3 length equals 15 residues. Trimming removed 6 bases from V and 3 bases from J; junction bases left unmatched: 9. The CDR3 bases are TGTGCCAGCAGCCTGGGGTCTAGCGGGGTCTACGAGCAGTACTTC. Translation: CASSLGSSGVYEQYF.

This clonotype was observed a few times. The genes are TRBV29-1 and TRBJ1-2; D gene uncertain. V was pared by 5 bases and J by 3 bases, with 7 bases between. CDR1 and CDR2 (germline): SQVTM, ANQGSEA. The CDR3 has 11 amino acids. The CDR3 loop reads CSVRLYYGYTF. In DNA form, the CDR3 reads TGCAGCGTTCGCCTGTACTATGGCTACACCTTC.

Ten or more counts support this clonotype. The chain couples TRBV10-3 to TRBJ2-1; unclear D gene. The CDR3 has 16 amino acids. Trimming removed 0 bases at V and 5 bases at J, with 14 bases between. Germline CDR1 reads ENHRY; CDR2 reads SYGVKD. CDR3 region: CAISESSLITDNEQFF. The DNA of the CDR3 is TGTGCCATCAGTGAGTCATCTTTAATCACCGACAATGAGCAGTTCTTC.

The rearrangement joins TRBV14 to TRBJ1-6, with D unresolved. The CDR3 has 18 residues. Germline-derived CDR1 and CDR2 are SGHDN and FVKESK. Deletions cut 1 base from V and 3 bases from J, with 16 bases between. The CDR3 protein is CASSQVHGVQNYNSPLHF. CDR3 nucleotides: TGTGCCAGCAGCCAAGTACACGGGGTACAGAACTATAATTCACCCCTCCACTTT.

The V gene is TRBV12-3 or TRBV12-4, the J gene TRBJ2-3; 7 bases agree with TRBD2. The CDR3 consists of 16 residues. The J segment lost 0 bases and the V segment lost 5 bases, leaving 8 bases of the junction unmatched. The CDR3 spells CASSLFLAESTDTQYF. CDR3 sequence (DNA): TGTGCCAGCAGTCTTTTTCTAGCGGAGAGCACAGATACGCAGTATTTT.

The chain is built from TRBV7-8 and TRBJ1-5; the D is unclear. With 4 bases removed from V and 6 bases from J, the gap between germline ends came to 10 bases. The CDR3 has 13 amino acids. CDR1 is SGHVS and CDR2 is FQNEAQ in the germline V gene. CDR3 sequence reads: CASSYKPLQPQHF. Here the CDR3 DNA reads TGTGCCAGCAGCTATAAGCCACTTCAGCCCCAGCATTTT.

The sample holds many counts of this clonotype. J is TRBJ1-3 and V is TRBV18; D gene uncertain. The CDR3 is made up of 17 amino acids. V was pared by 4 bases and J by 2 bases, with 18 bases between. Germline V CDR1 and CDR2: KGHSH, LQKENI. DNA of the CDR3: TGTGCCAGCTCACTACCGGACGGCCATCCCACTGGAAACACCATATATTTT. Amino acid sequence: CASSLPDGHPTGNTIYF.

This clonotype was seen at least ten times. The chain carries TRBV7-2 and TRBJ1-5; tentative D call: TRBD1 (5 bases). V shed 4 bases and J shed 9 bases, with 16 bases lying between them. CDR3 size: 14 residues. Germline V lookup: CDR1 SGHTA, CDR2 FQGNSA. As DNA, the CDR3 is TGTGCCAGCAGCTCAGGACACGGACCCTGGCCCCAGCATTTT. Its protein is CASSSGHGPWPQHF.

The genes are TRBV7-2 and TRBJ2-7; TRBD1 is a possible D gene (5 bases). The V gene's germline CDR1 is SGHTA and CDR2 FQGNSA. V lost 3 bases to trimming and J lost 2 bases, with 11 bases between them. The CDR3 has 14 amino acids. CDR3 sequence reads: CASSLDQGAYEQYF. In nucleotides, the CDR3 is TGTGCCAGCAGCTTGGACCAGGGTGCCTACGAGCAGTACTTC. The full variable domain, completed using reference TRBV7-2 and TRBJ2-7, is GAGVSQSPSNKVTEKGKDVELRCDPISGHTALYWYRQSLGQGLEFLIYFQGNSAPDKSGLPSDRFSAERTGGSVSTLTIQRTQQEDSAVYLCASSLDQGAYEQYFGPGTRLTVT.

In this sample, this clonotype turned up many times. The chain combines TRBV12-3 or TRBV12-4 with TRBJ1-5; 8 positions match TRBD1. The CDR3 sequence is 13 residues long. V trimming: 3 bases; J trimming: 5 bases; junction bases outside the gene matches: 0. Here the CDR3 reads CASSLTGDQPQHF. DNA for the CDR3: TGTGCCAGCAGTTTGACAGGGGATCAGCCCCAGCATTTT.

This clonotype was seen a few times. The chain is built from TRBV4-3 and TRBJ1-1; no firm D call. Per germline, CDR1 LGHNA and CDR2 YSLEER. V was cut by 1 base and J by 4 bases, with 13 bases left in between. The CDR3 has 15 amino acids. The CDR3: CASSQGVSPGTEAFF. CDR3 DNA: TGCGCCAGCAGCCAAGGTGTAAGCCCGGGCACTGAAGCTTTCTTT.

This clonotype came up many times. This sequence joins TRBV7-9 and TRBJ2-5; D gene uncertain. Germline V CDR1 and CDR2: SEHNR, FQNEAQ (reference sequence). V was pared by 5 bases and J by 3 bases, with 13 bases between. The CDR3 is 14 amino acids. DNA of the CDR3: TGTGCCAGCAGCCCTCCGGGCCCAAAAGAGACCCAGTACTTC. Translation gives CASSPPGPKETQYF.

The chain is built from TRBV28 and TRBJ1-4; D not certain. Trimming took off 8 bases at V and 3 bases at J, with 13 bases between the two ends. Germline values: CDR1 MDHEN, CDR2 SYDVKM. The CDR3 runs 14 residues. The CDR3 here is CASLPAQANEKLFF. For the CDR3, the DNA is TGTGCCAGCTTACCGGCACAAGCTAATGAAAAACTGTTTTTT.

This clonotype occurred many times. V gene TRBV28 combines with J gene TRBJ1-4; D is ambiguous. Trimming stripped 2 bases from V and 13 bases from J, with 11 bases between. Germline assignment: CDR1 MDHEN and CDR2 SYDVKM. The CDR3 runs to 12 residues. CDR3 sequence: CASSLGSLGLFF. In nucleotides, the CDR3 is TGTGCCAGCAGTTTAGGAAGCTTAGGACTGTTTTTT.

There are many counts of this clonotype. The J gene is TRBJ2-7, the V gene TRBV6-2 or TRBV6-3; 7 positions match TRBD1. Losses at the gene ends were 6 bases for V and 3 bases for J; bases not matched to a gene: 2. The germline V gene encodes CDR1 MNHEY and CDR2 SVGEGT. The CDR3 runs to 12 residues. The CDR3 reads CASRDRRYEQYF. The CDR3 DNA sequence: TGTGCCAGCAGGGACAGGCGCTACGAGCAGTACTTC.